The rows below give T cell receptor beta chains drawn from one sample of a study of shared clonotypes between healthy human individuals. The repertoire was sequenced with immunoSEQ multiplex PCR; TCRdb's copy has only in-frame clones and lacks some. The sample lists under 2,000,000 clones, about 95% occurring once. Sequencing was performed on naive CD8+ T cells sorted from blood. These receptors all stem from a young man in good health. Both conserved end residues are part of each CDR3. A D gene is named only where the DNA matches it firmly.

V gene	J gene	D gene	CDR3 DNA	CDR3 protein
TRBV11-2	TRBJ2-1	TRBD1	TGTGCCAGCAGCGTGACAGGGGCGGATGGTGAGCAGTTCTTC	CASSVTGADGEQFF
TRBV28	TRBJ1-5	NA	TGTGCCAGCCAACCGTATAGCAATCAGCCCCAGCATTTT	CASQPYSNQPQHF
TRBV19	TRBJ1-1	NA	TGTGCCGTTACGGAAGGGGGAGCCAACACTGAAGCTTTCTTT	CAVTEGGANTEAFF
TRBV27	TRBJ2-2	NA	TGTGCCAGCAGTTTGTCGTTCACCGGGGAGCTGTTTTTT	CASSLSFTGELFF
TRBV7-2	TRBJ2-3	TRBD1	TGTGCCAGCAGCTCCCAGGGGGCAGGGGCAGATACGCAGTATTTT	CASSSQGAGADTQYF
TRBV6-5	TRBJ1-1	NA	TGTGCCAGCAGACCTCTAAACATGAACACTGAAGCTTTCTTT	CASRPLNMNTEAFF
TRBV7-2	TRBJ1-1	TRBD1	TGTGCCAGCAGCTATCGGACAGGGGTGTACACTGAAGCTTTCTTT	CASSYRTGVYTEAFF
TRBV2	TRBJ1-6	TRBD1	TGTGCCAGCAGTAAACAGACAGGGGGCATAAACTATAATTCACCCCTCCACTTT	CASSKQTGGINYNSPLHF
TRBV6-6	TRBJ2-3	TRBD2	TGTGCCAGCAGTTATGGCGGGGGGAGCACAGATACGCAGTATTTT	CASSYGGGSTDTQYF
TRBV5-4	TRBJ2-7	NA	TGTGCCAGCAGCTTCCCCGGTACCTACGAGCAGTACTTC	CASSFPGTYEQYF
TRBV18	TRBJ2-1	NA	TGTGCCAGCTCACCAGTAGCAGGGGAGGGGAGGAATGAGCAGTTCTTC	CASSPVAGEGRNEQFF
TRBV7-9	TRBJ2-7	TRBD1	TGTGCCAGCAGCTTATCCCCGGGACAGGGGATCTACGAGCAGTACTTC	CASSLSPGQGIYEQYF
TRBV28	TRBJ2-6	NA	TGTGCCAGCAGTCCCGTCGGGGTCTCTGGGGCCAACGTCCTGACTTTC	CASSPVGVSGANVLTF
TRBV27	TRBJ2-7	TRBD1	TGTGCCAGCAGACGGGACAGGGGAACCGCCTACGAGCAGTACTTC	CASRRDRGTAYEQYF
TRBV4-3	TRBJ2-1	NA	TGCGCCAGCAGCCAAGATTTGCTTCAATGGGAGCAGTTCTTC	CASSQDLLQWEQFF
TRBV29-1	TRBJ1-2	TRBD1	TGCAGCGTTGATGAAGGACAGGGCTCCTATGGCTACACCTTC	CSVDEGQGSYGYTF
TRBV5-6	TRBJ1-5	NA	TGTGCCAGCAGCTTGATGGCAGCCGGGCCCCAGCATTTT	CASSLMAAGPQHF
TRBV6-5	TRBJ2-6	NA	TGTGCCAGCAGTTACGACATCTCTGGGGCCAACGTCCTGACTTTC	CASSYDISGANVLTF
TRBV2	TRBJ2-7	NA	TGTGCCAGCAGTGGCTCGGGGGGCCTCGGGGACGAGCAGTACTTC	CASSGSGGLGDEQYF
TRBV7-9	TRBJ2-7	NA	TGTGCCAGCAGCGGACGGGTCTCCTACGAGCAGTACTTC	CASSGRVSYEQYF
TRBV4-1	TRBJ2-2	NA	TGCGCCAGCAGCCAATTAACCGGGGAGCTGTTTTTT	CASSQLTGELFF
TRBV5-1	TRBJ2-1	TRBD2	TGCGCCAGCAGCTTGCTTGATGGACTGGGACTAGCGACGAATGAGCAGTTCTTC	CASSLLDGLGLATNEQFF
TRBV5-1	TRBJ1-1	NA	TGCGCCAGCAGCTTTGACAGGAGCCACATGAACACTGAAGCTTTCTTT	CASSFDRSHMNTEAFF
TRBV6-1	TRBJ2-1	TRBD2	TGTGCCAGCAGCCTGCTAGCGGGGGGGCGTAATGAGCAGTTCTTC	CASSLLAGGRNEQFF
TRBV19	TRBJ1-1	NA	TGTGCCAGTAGTATAGATAAGAGGACTGAAGCTTTCTTT	CASSIDKRTEAFF
TRBV30	TRBJ2-1	NA	TGTGCCTGGAGTGGAGGGGGGAGCTCCTACAATGAGCAGTTCTTC	CAWSGGGSSYNEQFF
TRBV7-9	TRBJ1-2	NA	TGTGCCAGCAAAGGGGCTAAGTATGGCTACACCTTC	CASKGAKYGYTF
TRBV6-4	TRBJ1-3	TRBD1	TGTGCCAGCAGGGGGACAGGGGGAAACACCATATATTTT	CASRGTGGNTIYF